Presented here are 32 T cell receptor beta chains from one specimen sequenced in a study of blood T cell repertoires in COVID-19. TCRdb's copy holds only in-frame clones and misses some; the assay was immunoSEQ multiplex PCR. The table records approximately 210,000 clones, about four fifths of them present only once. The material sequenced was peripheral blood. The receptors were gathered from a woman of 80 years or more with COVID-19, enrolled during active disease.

The chain's CDR3 is CASSSGQGYEQYF. As DNA, the CDR3 is TGTGCCAGTAGTTCAGGACAGGGGTACGAGCAGTACTTC. This rearrangement joins TRBV19 to TRBJ2-7; 9 bases match TRBD1. The CDR3 spans 13 residues. J gave up 4 bases and V 5 bases, and 3 bases lay outside the gene matches. Germline V gene lookup returns CDR1 LNHDA and CDR2 SQIVND (reference sequence).

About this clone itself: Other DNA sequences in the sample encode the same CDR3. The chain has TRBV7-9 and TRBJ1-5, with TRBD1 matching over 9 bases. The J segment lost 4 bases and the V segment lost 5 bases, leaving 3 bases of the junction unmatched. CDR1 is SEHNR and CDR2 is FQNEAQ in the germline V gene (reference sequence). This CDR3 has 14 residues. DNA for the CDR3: TGTGCCAGCAGCCCAGGGACAGGGAATCAGCCCCAGCATTTT. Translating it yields CASSPGTGNQPQHF.

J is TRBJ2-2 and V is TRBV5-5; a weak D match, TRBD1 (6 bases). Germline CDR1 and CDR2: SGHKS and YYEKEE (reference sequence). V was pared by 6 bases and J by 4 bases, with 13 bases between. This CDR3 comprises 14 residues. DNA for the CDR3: TGTGCCAGCACCCAGGGGAAGATCACCGGGGAGCTGTTTTTT. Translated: CASTQGKITGELFF.

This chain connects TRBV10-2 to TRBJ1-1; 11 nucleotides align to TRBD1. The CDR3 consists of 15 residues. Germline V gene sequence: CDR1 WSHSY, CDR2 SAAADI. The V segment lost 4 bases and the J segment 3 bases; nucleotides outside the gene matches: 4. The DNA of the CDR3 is TGCGCCAGCAGTGTAGGGACAGGGGGGTACACTGAAGCTTTCTTT. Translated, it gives CASSVGTGGYTEAFF.

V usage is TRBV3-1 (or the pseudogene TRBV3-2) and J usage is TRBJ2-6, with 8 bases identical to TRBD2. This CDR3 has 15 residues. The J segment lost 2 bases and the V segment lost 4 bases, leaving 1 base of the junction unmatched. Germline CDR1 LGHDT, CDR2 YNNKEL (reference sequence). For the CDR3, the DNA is TGTGCCAGCAGCCTGCGGGGGGCTGGGGCCAACGTCCTGACTTTC. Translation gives CASSLRGAGANVLTF.

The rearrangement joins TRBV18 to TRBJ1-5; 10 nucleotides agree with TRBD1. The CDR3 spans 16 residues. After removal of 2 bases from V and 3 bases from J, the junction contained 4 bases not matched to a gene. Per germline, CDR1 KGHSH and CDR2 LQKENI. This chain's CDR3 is CASSPGTGATNQPQHF. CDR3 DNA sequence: TGTGCCAGCTCACCAGGGACAGGGGCCACCAATCAGCCCCAGCATTTT.

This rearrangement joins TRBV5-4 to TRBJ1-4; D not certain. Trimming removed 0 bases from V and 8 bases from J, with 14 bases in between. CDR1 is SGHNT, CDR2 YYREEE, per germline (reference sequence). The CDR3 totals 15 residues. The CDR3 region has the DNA TGTGCCAGCAGCTTGGTCCCGGGGAGTGGGGAAAAACTGTTTTTT. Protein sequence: CASSLVPGSGEKLFF.

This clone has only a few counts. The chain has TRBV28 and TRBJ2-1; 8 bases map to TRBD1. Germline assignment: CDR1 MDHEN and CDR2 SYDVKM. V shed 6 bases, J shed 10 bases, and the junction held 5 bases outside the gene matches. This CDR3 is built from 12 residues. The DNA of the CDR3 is TGTGCCAGCAGGGACAGGGTCGGGGAGCAGTTCTTC. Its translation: CASRDRVGEQFF.

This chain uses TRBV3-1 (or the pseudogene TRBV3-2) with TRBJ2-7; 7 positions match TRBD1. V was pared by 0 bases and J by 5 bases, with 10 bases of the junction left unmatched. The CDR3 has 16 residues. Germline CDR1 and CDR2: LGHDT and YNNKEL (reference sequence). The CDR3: CASSQDGGRGFDEQYF. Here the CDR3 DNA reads TGTGCCAGCAGCCAAGATGGTGGCAGGGGGTTCGACGAGCAGTACTTC.

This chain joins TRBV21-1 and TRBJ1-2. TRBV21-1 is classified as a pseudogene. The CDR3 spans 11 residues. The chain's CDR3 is CASSNRYGYTF. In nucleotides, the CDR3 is TGTGCCAGCAGCAACCGGTATGGCTACACCTTC.

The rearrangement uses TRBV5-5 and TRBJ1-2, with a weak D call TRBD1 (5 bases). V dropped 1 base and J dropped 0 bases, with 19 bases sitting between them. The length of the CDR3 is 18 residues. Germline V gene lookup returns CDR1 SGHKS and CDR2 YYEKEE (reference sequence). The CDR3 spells CASSLPLRGDKTNYGYTF. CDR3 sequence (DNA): TGTGCCAGCAGCTTGCCACTTAGGGGCGATAAGACTAACTATGGCTACACCTTC.

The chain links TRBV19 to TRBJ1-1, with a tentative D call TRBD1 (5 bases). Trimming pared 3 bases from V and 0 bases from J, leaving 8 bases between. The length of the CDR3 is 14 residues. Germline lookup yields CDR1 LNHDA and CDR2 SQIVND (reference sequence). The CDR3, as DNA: TGTGCCAGTAGTATTTGGGGCCTGAACACTGAAGCTTTCTTT. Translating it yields CASSIWGLNTEAFF.

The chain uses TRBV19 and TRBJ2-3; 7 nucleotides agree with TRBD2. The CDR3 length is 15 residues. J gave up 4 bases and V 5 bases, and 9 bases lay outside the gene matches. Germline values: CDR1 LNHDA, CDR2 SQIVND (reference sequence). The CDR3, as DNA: TGTGCCAGTAGTCGGACTGGGGGGGTCGCAGATACGCAGTATTTT. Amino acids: CASSRTGGVADTQYF.

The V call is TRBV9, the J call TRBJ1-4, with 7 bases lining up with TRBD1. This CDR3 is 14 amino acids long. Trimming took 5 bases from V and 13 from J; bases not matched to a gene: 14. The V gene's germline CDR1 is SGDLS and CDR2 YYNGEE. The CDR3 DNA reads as TGTGCCAGCAGTTCCGGACAGGCGGCGGGGGGACTGTTTTTT. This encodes CASSSGQAAGGLFF.

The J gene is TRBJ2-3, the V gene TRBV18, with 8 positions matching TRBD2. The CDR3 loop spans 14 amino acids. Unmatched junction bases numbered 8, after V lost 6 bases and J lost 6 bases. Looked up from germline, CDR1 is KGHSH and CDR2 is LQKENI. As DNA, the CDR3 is TGTGCCAGCTCCCCGGGGACTAGGGCGGATACGCAGTATTTT. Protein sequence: CASSPGTRADTQYF.

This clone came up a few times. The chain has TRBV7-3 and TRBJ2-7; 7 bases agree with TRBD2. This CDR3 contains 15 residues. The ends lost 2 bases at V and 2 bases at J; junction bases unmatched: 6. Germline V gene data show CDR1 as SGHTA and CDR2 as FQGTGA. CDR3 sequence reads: CASSLGASGPYEQYF. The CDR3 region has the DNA TGTGCCAGCAGCTTAGGAGCTAGCGGTCCCTACGAGCAGTACTTC.

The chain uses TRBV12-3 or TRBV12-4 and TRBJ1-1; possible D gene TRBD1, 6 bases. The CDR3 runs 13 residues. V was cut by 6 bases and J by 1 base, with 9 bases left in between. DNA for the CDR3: TGTGCCAGCAGGACGACAGGGAACACTGAAGCTTTCTTT. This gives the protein CASRTTGNTEAFF.

CDR3 DNA sequence: TGTGCCAGTAGCTCAGGGGGAATAGCCGGGGAGCTGTTTTTT. Encoded protein: CASSSGGIAGELFF. V gene TRBV19 combines with J gene TRBJ2-2, with 7 nucleotides matching TRBD1. Trimming took 6 bases from V and 6 from J; bases not matched to a gene: 7. Germline assignment: CDR1 LNHDA and CDR2 SQIVND (reference sequence). The CDR3 covers 14 residues.

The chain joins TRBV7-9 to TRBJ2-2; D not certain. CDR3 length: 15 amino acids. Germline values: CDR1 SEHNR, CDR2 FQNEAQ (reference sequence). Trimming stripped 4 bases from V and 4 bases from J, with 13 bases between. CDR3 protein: CASSSDGRSTGELFF. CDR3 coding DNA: TGTGCCAGCAGCTCCGATGGGCGTTCCACCGGGGAGCTGTTTTTT. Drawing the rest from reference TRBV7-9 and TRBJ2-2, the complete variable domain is DTGVSQNPRHKITKRGQNVTFRCDPISEHNRLYWYRQTLGQGPEFLTYFQNEAQLEKSRLLSDRFSAERPKGSFSTLEIQRTEQGDSAMYLCASSSDGRSTGELFFGEGSRLTVL.

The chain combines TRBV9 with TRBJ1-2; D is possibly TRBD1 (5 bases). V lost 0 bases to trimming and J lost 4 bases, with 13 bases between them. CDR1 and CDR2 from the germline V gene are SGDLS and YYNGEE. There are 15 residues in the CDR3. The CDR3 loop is CASSVGRTFLYGYTF. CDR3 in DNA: TGTGCCAGCAGCGTAGGACGGACATTCCTCTATGGCTACACCTTC. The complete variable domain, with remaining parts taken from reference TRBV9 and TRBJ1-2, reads DSGVTQTPKHLITATGQRVTLRCSPRSGDLSVYWYQQSLDQGLQFLIQYYNGEERAKGNILERFSAQQFPDLHSELNLSSLELGDSALYFCASSVGRTFLYGYTFGSGTRLTVV.

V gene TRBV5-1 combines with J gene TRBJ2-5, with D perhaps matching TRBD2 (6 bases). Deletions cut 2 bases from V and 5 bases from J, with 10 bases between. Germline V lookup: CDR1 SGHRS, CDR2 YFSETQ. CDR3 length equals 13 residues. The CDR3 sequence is CASSFEGRETQYF. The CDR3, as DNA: TGCGCCAGCAGCTTCGAGGGGAGGGAGACCCAGTACTTC.

This CDR3 reads CASSLALAPLTEQFF. The CDR3 DNA reads TGTGCCAGCAGCTTAGCACTAGCGCCCCTCACTGAGCAGTTCTTC. The chain has TRBV11-3 and TRBJ2-1; TRBD2 agrees at 7 bases. V shed 1 base and J 9 bases; nucleotides not matched to a gene: 9. Per germline, CDR1 SGHNT and CDR2 YENEEA. The CDR3 runs 15 residues.

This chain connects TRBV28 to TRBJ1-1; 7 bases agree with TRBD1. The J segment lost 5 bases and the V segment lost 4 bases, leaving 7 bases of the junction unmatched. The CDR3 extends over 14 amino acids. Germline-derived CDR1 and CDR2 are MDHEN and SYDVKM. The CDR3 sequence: CASSSRQGWTEAFF. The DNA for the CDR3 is TGTGCCAGCAGTTCCCGACAGGGCTGGACTGAAGCTTTCTTT.

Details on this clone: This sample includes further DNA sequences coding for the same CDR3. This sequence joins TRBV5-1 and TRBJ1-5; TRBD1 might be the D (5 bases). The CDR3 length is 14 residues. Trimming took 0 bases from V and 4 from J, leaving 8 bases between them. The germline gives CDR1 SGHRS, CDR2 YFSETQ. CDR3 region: CASSLAPGNQPQHF. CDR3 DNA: TGCGCCAGCAGCTTGGCGCCAGGGAATCAGCCCCAGCATTTT.

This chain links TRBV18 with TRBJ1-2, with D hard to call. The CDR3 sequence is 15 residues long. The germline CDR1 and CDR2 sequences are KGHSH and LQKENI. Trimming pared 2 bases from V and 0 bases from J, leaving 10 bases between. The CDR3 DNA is TGTGCCAGCTCACCATTAAGGGAGACTAACTATGGCTACACCTTC. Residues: CASSPLRETNYGYTF.

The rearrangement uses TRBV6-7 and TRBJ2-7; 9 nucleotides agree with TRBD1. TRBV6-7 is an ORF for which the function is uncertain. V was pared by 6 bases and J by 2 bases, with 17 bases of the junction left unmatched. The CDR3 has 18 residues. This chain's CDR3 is CASRSRDREGSCTYEQYF. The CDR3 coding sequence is TGTGCCAGCAGGAGTAGGGACAGGGAGGGAAGTTGCACCTACGAGCAGTACTTC.

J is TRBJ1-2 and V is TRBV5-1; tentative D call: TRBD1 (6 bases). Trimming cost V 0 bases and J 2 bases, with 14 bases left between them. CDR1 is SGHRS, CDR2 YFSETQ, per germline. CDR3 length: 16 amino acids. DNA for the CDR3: TGCGCCAGCAGCTTGGGGGTTCTGGGGGCCAACTATGGCTACACCTTC. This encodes CASSLGVLGANYGYTF. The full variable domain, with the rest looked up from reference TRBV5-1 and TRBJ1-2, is KAGVTQTPRYLIKTRGQQVTLSCSPISGHRSVSWYQQTPGQGLQFLFEYFSETQRNKGNFPGRFSGRQFSNSRSEMNVSTLELGDSALYLCASSLGVLGANYGYTFGSGTRLTVV.

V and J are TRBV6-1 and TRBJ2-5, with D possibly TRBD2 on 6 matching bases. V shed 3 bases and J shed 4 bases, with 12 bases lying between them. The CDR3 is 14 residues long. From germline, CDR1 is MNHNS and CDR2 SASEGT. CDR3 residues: CASSESSDRETQYF. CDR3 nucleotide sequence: TGTGCCAGCAGTGAGTCTAGCGATAGAGAGACCCAGTACTTC.

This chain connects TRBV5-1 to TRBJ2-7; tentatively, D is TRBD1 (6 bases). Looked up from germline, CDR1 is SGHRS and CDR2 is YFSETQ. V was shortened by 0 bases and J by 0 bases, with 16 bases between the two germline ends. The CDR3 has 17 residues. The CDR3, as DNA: TGCGCCAGCAGCTTGGCCCCAGGGGCCATTAGCTCCTACGAGCAGTACTTC. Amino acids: CASSLAPGAISSYEQYF.

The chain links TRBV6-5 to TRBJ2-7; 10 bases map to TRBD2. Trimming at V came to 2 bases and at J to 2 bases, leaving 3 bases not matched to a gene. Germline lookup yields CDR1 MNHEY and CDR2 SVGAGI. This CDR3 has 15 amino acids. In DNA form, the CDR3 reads TGTGCCAGCAGTTACCCAGCGGGGGGGACCTACGAGCAGTACTTC. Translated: CASSYPAGGTYEQYF.

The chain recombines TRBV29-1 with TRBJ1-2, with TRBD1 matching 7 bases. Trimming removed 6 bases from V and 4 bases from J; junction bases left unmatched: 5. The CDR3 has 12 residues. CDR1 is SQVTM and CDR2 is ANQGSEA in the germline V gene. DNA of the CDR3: TGCAGCGTGGCACAGGGGCCCTATGGCTACACCTTC. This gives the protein CSVAQGPYGYTF.

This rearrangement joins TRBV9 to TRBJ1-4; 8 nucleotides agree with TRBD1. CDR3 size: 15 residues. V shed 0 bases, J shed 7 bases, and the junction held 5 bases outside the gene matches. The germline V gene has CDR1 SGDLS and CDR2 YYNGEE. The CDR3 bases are TGTGCCAGCAGCGTAGGTCAGGGGGCGCCTGAAAAACTGTTTTTT. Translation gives CASSVGQGAPEKLFF.